This T cell receptor (beta chain) comes out of a study of PD-L1 blockade in urothelial cancer. TCR analog templates of synthetic origin were spiked into each PCR. Sequencing was performed with immunoSEQ multiplex PCR; in TCRdb, only in-frame clones are kept and a portion is missing. This sample yields over 65,000 clones, of which approximately 87% are seen a single time; 3.5% to 5.5% belongs to the top ten. Time point noted: pretreatment peripheral blood. The CDR3 totals 15 residues. Germline V gene data show CDR1 as SGHRS and CDR2 as YFSETQ. V lost 2 bases, J lost 8 bases, and 7 bases stayed unmatched.

The sequence derives from a man between 65 and 85 years old with urothelial cancer. The rearrangement links TRBV5-1 to TRBJ2-1, with TRBD2 identical over 10 bases. The input for sequencing was PBMCs, taken around atezolizumab (anti-PD-L1) treatment. This CDR3 is CASSFPLAGYDEQFF. DNA for the CDR3: TGCGCCAGCAGCTTTCCACTAGCGGGATATGATGAGCAGTTCTTC.